The next 30 T cell receptor beta chains were all read from a single sample in a study of blood T cell repertoires in COVID-19. Profiled with immunoSEQ multiplex PCR; TCRdb holds only in-frame clones, not every one. Of fewer than 300,000 clones in the sample, approximately 90% were seen once. The specimen was PBMCs or T cells enriched from blood (not recorded which). These receptors all stem from a woman aged 25 to 39 who had recovered from COVID-19.

The chain employs TRBV10-3 and TRBJ2-5; tentatively, D is TRBD1 (6 bases). The V end lost 4 bases, the J end lost 1 base, and 13 bases lay between the germline ends. CDR1 is ENHRY, CDR2 SYGVKD, per germline. This CDR3 contains 15 residues. CDR3 bases: TGTGCCATCAGTGCGCAGACAGGTCTCCAAGAGACCCAGTACTTC. Amino acids: CAISAQTGLQETQYF.

In DNA form, the CDR3 reads TGTGCCAGCAGCCAAAAAGGGGGCGGAGGAAACACCATATATTTT. This translates into CASSQKGGGGNTIYF. The chain is built from TRBV3-1 (or the pseudogene TRBV3-2) and TRBJ1-3, with 7 nucleotides matching TRBD1. Germline V gene sequence: CDR1 LGHDT, CDR2 YNNKEL (reference sequence). With 2 bases clipped from V and 4 bases from J, the junction kept 5 bases outside the gene matches. The CDR3 totals 15 residues.

The genes are TRBV3-1 (or the pseudogene TRBV3-2) and TRBJ2-7, with 7 bases identical to TRBD2. Germline CDR1 reads LGHDT; CDR2 reads YNNKEL (reference sequence). The CDR3 has 16 residues. The ends lost 1 base at V and 1 base at J; junction bases unmatched: 7. The CDR3 region is CASSQVEAGKSYEQYF. The CDR3 DNA reads TGTGCCAGCAGCCAAGTGGAAGCGGGGAAGTCCTACGAGCAGTACTTC.

This clone has a single count. V gene TRBV7-2 combines with J gene TRBJ2-7, with D possibly TRBD1 on 6 matching bases. CDR1 and CDR2 from the germline V gene are SGHTA and FQGNSA. The CDR3 loop spans 16 amino acids. V was pared by 5 bases and J by 4 bases, with 21 bases between. As DNA, the CDR3 is TGTGCCAGCAGCCAAGTGGACAGCTTTCGGCCTTACGAGCAGTACTTC. Protein product: CASSQVDSFRPYEQYF.

This chain joins TRBV5-5 and TRBJ1-5; tentatively, D is TRBD1 (6 bases). The CDR3 length is 13 residues. Germline V lookup: CDR1 SGHKS, CDR2 YYEKEE (reference sequence). Between the trimmed V and J ends, which lost 3 bases and 11 bases, there was a span of 15 bases. CDR3 region: CASSSITGRAQHF. CDR3 coding DNA: TGTGCCAGCAGCTCAATTACAGGGAGGGCCCAGCATTTT.

The chain joins TRBV19 to TRBJ2-1, with TRBD2 matching 11 bases. The CDR3 consists of 15 residues. Germline V lookup: CDR1 LNHDA, CDR2 SQIVND (reference sequence). The V gene end was trimmed by 3 bases and the J gene end by 6 bases; junction bases not matched to a gene: 4. This CDR3 is CASSIVLAGVNEQFF. The CDR3 DNA reads TGTGCCAGTAGTATTGTACTAGCGGGAGTCAATGAGCAGTTCTTC.

This clone was detected only once. This rearrangement joins TRBV19 to TRBJ2-1, with a possible D match to TRBD2 (6 bases). Germline V lookup: CDR1 LNHDA, CDR2 SQIVND (reference sequence). The V and J ends lost 3 bases and 1 base respectively, with 16 bases between them. CDR3 length equals 17 residues. CDR3 DNA sequence: TGTGCCAGTAGTATGCCTTCCGGGACTGGATCCTACAATGAGCAGTTCTTC. Residues: CASSMPSGTGSYNEQFF.

V is TRBV19 and J is TRBJ1-2; 8 bases map to TRBD1. The CDR3 runs 17 residues. The junction had 12 bases not matched to a gene; V was cut back by 4 bases and J by 2 bases. Germline values: CDR1 LNHDA, CDR2 SQIVND (reference sequence). The DNA for the CDR3 is TGTGCCAGTAGTACTCAACTCGGACAGGGATGGAACTATGGCTACACCTTC. Its protein product is CASSTQLGQGWNYGYTF.

The V gene is TRBV27, the J gene TRBJ2-1, with a possible D match to TRBD1 (5 bases). Trimming took off 6 bases at V and 7 bases at J, with 7 bases between the two ends. CDR1 MNHEY and CDR2 SMNVEV come from the germline V gene (reference sequence). The CDR3 extends over 11 amino acids. The CDR3 DNA follows: TGTGCCAGCAGGCAGGGAAATGAGCAGTTCTTC. Its translation: CASRQGNEQFF.

The rearrangement uses TRBV19 and TRBJ2-1, with 8 bases that match TRBD2. V was clipped by 3 bases and J by 3 bases; unmatched bases: 4. Germline values: CDR1 LNHDA, CDR2 SQIVND (reference sequence). This CDR3 spans 15 amino acids. CDR3 bases: TGTGCCAGTAGTATCCTAGCGGGCCTCTACAATGAGCAGTTCTTC. Its protein product is CASSILAGLYNEQFF.

This chain joins TRBV29-1 and TRBJ2-2; 8 nucleotides match TRBD1. The CDR3 runs 14 residues. V lost 4 bases and J lost 8; bases outside the gene matches: 9. Per the germline V gene, CDR1 is SQVTM and CDR2 is ANQGSEA. The CDR3 sequence is CSVGGQGQSGELFF. The CDR3 region has the DNA TGCAGCGTTGGAGGACAGGGACAATCAGGGGAGCTGTTTTTT.

The chain recombines TRBV5-1 with TRBJ2-5; TRBD1 might be the D (6 bases). Between the trimmed V and J ends, which lost 0 bases and 5 bases, there was a span of 14 bases. CDR1 and CDR2 (germline): SGHRS, YFSETQ. The CDR3 runs 15 residues. The CDR3 DNA follows: TGCGCCAGCAGCTTGGCTCCAGGGGTAAGGGAGACCCAGTACTTC. It specifies CASSLAPGVRETQYF.

This chain uses TRBV7-3 with TRBJ2-7, with 10 bases aligning to TRBD2. The CDR3 has 14 residues. Germline CDR1 reads SGHTA; CDR2 reads FQGTGA. Trimming at V came to 6 bases and at J to 2 bases, leaving 4 bases not matched to a gene. CDR3 nucleotide sequence: TGTGCCAGCAGTCCTAGCGGGAGCCCCTACGAGCAGTACTTC. Its protein product is CASSPSGSPYEQYF.

This clone was seen only a few times. This chain links TRBV5-1 with TRBJ2-2; 7 bases match TRBD1. Germline-derived CDR1 and CDR2 are SGHRS and YFSETQ. This CDR3 has 14 amino acids. With V trimmed by 5 bases and J by 3 bases, 4 bases remained unmatched. This chain's CDR3 is CASRVTGDTGELFF. The CDR3 DNA is TGCGCCAGCAGGGTAACAGGGGACACCGGGGAGCTGTTTTTT.

The chain recombines TRBV11-2 with TRBJ1-6, with 7 bases matching TRBD1. V shed 0 bases and J 7 bases; nucleotides not matched to a gene: 6. CDR1 is SGHAT, CDR2 FQNNGV, per germline. This CDR3 contains 16 residues. The CDR3 sequence is CASSLERGRGNSPLHF. CDR3 sequence (DNA): TGTGCCAGCAGCTTAGAACGAGGCAGGGGGAATTCACCCCTCCACTTT.

The J gene is TRBJ1-2, the V gene TRBV14, with 8 bases lining up with TRBD1. V was pared by 6 bases and J by 1 base, with 7 bases of the junction left unmatched. Per the germline V gene, CDR1 is SGHDN and CDR2 is FVKESK. The CDR3 covers 15 residues. The CDR3 coding sequence is TGTGCCAGCAGGCCCACAGGGGGGAATAACTATGGCTACACCTTC. Amino acid sequence: CASRPTGGNNYGYTF.

The rearrangement joins TRBV28 to TRBJ2-1, with a possible D match to TRBD1 (6 bases). The V gene lost 5 bases and the J gene lost 7 bases, with 12 bases spanning the gap. Germline V gene sequence: CDR1 MDHEN, CDR2 SYDVKM. The CDR3 extends over 13 amino acids. The CDR3: CASSGRGQNEQFF. CDR3 DNA: TGTGCCAGCAGTGGCAGGGGCCAAAATGAGCAGTTCTTC.

On this clone itself: An end of the junction differs from the germline gene, which may be a read error. This chain joins TRBV7-7 and TRBJ2-2; 8 bases are a match to TRBD2. The germline CDR1 and CDR2 sequences are SSHAT and FNYEAQ (reference sequence). The CDR3 is made up of 16 amino acids. The CDR3 nucleotides are TGTGCTAGCAGCTACAGACTAGCGAGCAACACCGGGGAGCTGTTTTTT. Protein product: CASSYRLASNTGELFF.

This clone was seen once. V is TRBV25-1 and J is TRBJ1-4, with D maybe TRBD1 (5 bases). CDR1 MGHDK and CDR2 SYGVNS come from the germline V gene. CDR3 length: 14 residues. V gave up 3 bases and J gave up 7 bases, with 12 bases separating them. CDR3 DNA: TGTGCCAGCAGTGAGTGGGGGGTCGGTGAAAAACTGTTTTTT. Translating it yields CASSEWGVGEKLFF.

This chain links TRBV6-1 with TRBJ2-1; weak D call: TRBD2 (6 bases). V dropped 2 bases and J dropped 9 bases, with 14 bases sitting between them. This CDR3 has 14 amino acids. Germline V gene data show CDR1 as MNHNS and CDR2 as SASEGT. The CDR3 sequence is CASSERVGGGEQFF. The CDR3 bases are TGTGCCAGCAGTGAAAGGGTGGGGGGTGGTGAGCAGTTCTTC.

This clone was recorded only once. The chain couples TRBV6-5 to TRBJ2-2, with D perhaps matching TRBD2 (5 bases). This CDR3 is 13 amino acids long. The V end lost 7 bases, the J end lost 4 bases, and 10 bases lay between the germline ends. Germline CDR1 is MNHEY and CDR2 is SVGAGI. CDR3 residues: CASKRASTGELFF. The CDR3 nucleotides read TGTGCCAGCAAGAGGGCAAGCACCGGGGAGCTGTTTTTT.

J is TRBJ1-4 and V is TRBV6-1, with 9 nucleotides matching TRBD1. Germline V CDR1 and CDR2: MNHNS, SASEGT. V gave up 1 base and J gave up 5 bases; unmatched junction bases: 8. The CDR3 covers 17 residues. The chain's CDR3 is CASSEGTPGQGNEKLFF. The CDR3 DNA is TGTGCCAGCAGTGAAGGGACTCCGGGACAGGGAAATGAAAAACTGTTTTTT.

This chain uses TRBV14 with TRBJ1-2; 7 bases align to TRBD1. From germline, CDR1 is SGHDN and CDR2 FVKESK. This CDR3 comprises 14 residues. V gave up 1 base and J gave up 4 bases; unmatched junction bases: 3. The CDR3 spells CASSQVTGVYGYTF. CDR3 DNA: TGTGCCAGCAGCCAAGTAACAGGGGTCTATGGCTACACCTTC.

This chain connects TRBV14 to TRBJ2-1; the match to TRBD2 covers 11 bases. V shed 4 bases and J 7 bases; nucleotides not matched to a gene: 6. Germline assignment: CDR1 SGHDN and CDR2 FVKESK. The length of the CDR3 is 15 residues. CDR3 nucleotides: TGTGCCAGCAGCCTTGGGACTAGCGGTGCTAATGAGCAGTTCTTC. It codes for CASSLGTSGANEQFF.

The rearrangement links TRBV28 to TRBJ1-3, with D possibly being TRBD1 (6 bases). The CDR3 has 16 amino acids. With 5 bases removed from V and 4 bases from J, the gap between germline ends came to 18 bases. Per the germline V gene, CDR1 is MDHEN and CDR2 is SYDVKM. CDR3 in amino acids: CASSRGGQGSGNTIYF. CDR3 nucleotides: TGTGCCAGCAGTAGGGGGGGGCAGGGCTCCGGAAACACCATATATTTT.

The chain links TRBV18 to TRBJ1-5; tentatively, D is TRBD1 (6 bases). V lost 6 bases and J 0 bases, leaving 9 bases between the germline ends. The germline CDR1 and CDR2 sequences are KGHSH and LQKENI. The CDR3 has 14 amino acids. The chain's CDR3 is CASSRTDSNQPQHF. CDR3 nucleotide sequence: TGTGCCAGCTCGCGGACAGATAGCAATCAGCCCCAGCATTTT.

V gene TRBV11-3 combines with J gene TRBJ2-2; TRBD1 agrees at 8 bases. Germline V CDR1 and CDR2: SGHNT, YENEEA. The CDR3 loop spans 18 amino acids. The V and J ends lost 5 bases and 4 bases, in that order; junction bases with no gene match: 15. In DNA form, the CDR3 reads TGTGCCAGCAGCCCTCAAGGACGTGGCAGGGGGCCCACCGGGGAGCTGTTTTTT. It encodes CASSPQGRGRGPTGELFF.

The V gene is TRBV27, the J gene TRBJ2-1, with D uncertain. The germline V gene has CDR1 MNHEY and CDR2 SMNVEV (reference sequence). CDR3 length equals 13 residues. The germline V and J ends were trimmed by 4 bases and 5 bases, with 9 bases remaining between them. The CDR3 loop is CASSSTSNNEQFF. Here the CDR3 DNA reads TGTGCCAGCAGTTCGACATCCAACAATGAGCAGTTCTTC.

The chain employs TRBV24-1 and TRBJ2-1, with 7 positions matching TRBD2. The CDR3 length is 20 residues. After removal of 4 bases from V and 0 bases from J, the junction contained 17 bases not matched to a gene. Germline CDR1 is KGHDR and CDR2 is SFDVKD. DNA for the CDR3: TGTGCCACCAGTGACGCGCAGGGAATTAGCGGGTACAGCTCCTACAATGAGCAGTTCTTC. As protein: CATSDAQGISGYSSYNEQFF.

This sequence joins TRBV19 and TRBJ2-1, with 8 bases aligning to TRBD1. The J segment lost 1 base and the V segment lost 5 bases, leaving 7 bases of the junction unmatched. Per the germline V gene, CDR1 is LNHDA and CDR2 is SQIVND (reference sequence). The CDR3 sequence is 16 residues long. As DNA, the CDR3 is TGTGCCAGTAGTCCTCGGACAGGGTTATCCTACAATGAGCAGTTCTTC. Its protein product is CASSPRTGLSYNEQFF.